The subject of this entry is one T cell receptor (beta chain). Its antigen is not identified. The data belong to a study of cytomegalovirus exposure and HLA in healthy donors. The study's findings and limits: Productive status was seen about 90% or about 30% of the time for most TCR beta V segments in an earlier analysis. Reports showed the classifier diagnosing cytomegalovirus status with high specificity and sensitivity.

Trimming removed 0 bases from V and 6 bases from J, with 14 bases in between. CDR1 and CDR2 (germline): WSHSY, SAAADI. The CDR3 spans 15 residues. Every donor was a healthy person donating bone marrow. Primers included in the PCR were 60 Vbeta and 13 Jbeta primers. Under the authors' procedure: In a later analysis, of tens of millions of unique beta chains, about 12 million appeared in at least two donors. Here immunoSEQ multiplex PCR was the method, and the copy in TCRdb shows in-frame clones only, minus some. V and J calls and clone size are copied from that table; D and trimming were computed from the DNA. The sample includes 150,000 or so clones, about 80% of them seen just once.

The chain joins TRBV10-2 to TRBJ1-1, with TRBD1 as a possible D gene (6 bases). The specimen sequenced was PBMCs. The receptor was derived from a man aged 25-40 years in good health and CMV-seropositive. The CDR3: CASSESGGGMAEAFF. Written as DNA, the CDR3 is TGCGCCAGCAGTGAGTCTGGGGGGGGCATGGCTGAAGCTTTCTTT.